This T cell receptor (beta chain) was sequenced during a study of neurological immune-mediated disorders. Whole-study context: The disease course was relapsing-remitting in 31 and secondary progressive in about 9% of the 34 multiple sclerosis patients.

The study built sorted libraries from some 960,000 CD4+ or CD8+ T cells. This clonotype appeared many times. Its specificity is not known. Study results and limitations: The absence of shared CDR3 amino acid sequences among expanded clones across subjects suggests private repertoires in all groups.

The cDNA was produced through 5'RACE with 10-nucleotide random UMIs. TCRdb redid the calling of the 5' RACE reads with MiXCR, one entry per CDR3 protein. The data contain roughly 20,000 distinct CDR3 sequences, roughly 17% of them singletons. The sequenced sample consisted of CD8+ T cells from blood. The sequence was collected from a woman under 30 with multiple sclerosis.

For the CDR3, the DNA is TGTGCCACTGGACAGGGATTGAACACCGGGGAGCTGTTTTTT. Translation gives CATGQGLNTGELFF. The rearrangement links TRBV10-3 to TRBJ2-2, with 8 positions matching TRBD1. Trimming removed 10 bases from V and 1 base from J; junction bases left unmatched: 5. The CDR3 contains 14 residues. Per germline, CDR1 ENHRY and CDR2 SYGVKD.